The entry that follows covers one T cell receptor beta chain sequence. Its antigen is not identified. The data were taken from a study of T cell repertoires in cytomegalovirus infection. For the study at large: HLA-B-restricted CMV epitopes that are well studied, plus recently identified HLA-C-restricted ones, were used by the study. From public TCR beta signatures came an indication of both CMV infection and matching HLA type.

MiXCR, run by TCRdb on the reads, gives a single entry per CDR3 protein. The data hold tens of thousands of distinct CDR3 sequences, with 25% to 30% observed a single time. Points from the study as a whole: Carriers of CMV and the relevant HLA type were discriminated by public TCR beta frequency. HLA-C-restricted CMV clonotypes gave the most frequent clonotype in two of eight donors.

This sequence originates from a human donor in good health (CMV status not recorded). Some clones in this sample may be carry-over from other donors' samples. Sequenced here: CD8+ T cells from cultured PBMCs, sampled from culture after CMV antigen stimulation.

CDR3 sequence: CASSQLLRDEQFF. CDR3 in DNA: TGTGCCAGCAGCCAACTCCTAAGGGATGAGCAGTTCTTC. V and J are TRBV7-9 and TRBJ2-1, with D unresolved. Trimming left V 5 bases short and J 8 bases short, with 13 bases between. This CDR3 spans 13 amino acids. CDR1 and CDR2 (germline): SEHNR, FQNEAQ (reference sequence).